This paragraph covers one TCR beta chain sequence. The sample is drawn from a study of T-cell reconstitution after alpha-beta-depleted transplantation in children. Construction of the TCRbeta library involved unique molecular identifiers. Via MiXCR, TCRdb re-called the PCR reads, giving one row per CDR3 protein. The profile shows about 980,000 distinct CDR3 sequences, about 29% of them singletons. The sequence derives from a boy under two years old who had a stem cell transplant for SCID, so the T cells may come from the graft donor. Sequencing used PBMCs, mostly from graft donor cells, obtained 360 days after TCRalphabeta/CD19-depleted stem cell transplant.

In DNA, the CDR3 is TGTGCCAGCAGCACTTCCGGACAGGCGTCAGGATACGAGCAGTACTTC. Residues: CASSTSGQASGYEQYF. The rearrangement links TRBV6-2 or TRBV6-3 to TRBJ2-7, with TRBD1 identical over 7 bases. CDR3 length: 16 residues. The germline V gene has CDR1 MNHEY and CDR2 SVGEGT. Trimming cost V 6 bases and J 4 bases; bases outside gene matches: 15.